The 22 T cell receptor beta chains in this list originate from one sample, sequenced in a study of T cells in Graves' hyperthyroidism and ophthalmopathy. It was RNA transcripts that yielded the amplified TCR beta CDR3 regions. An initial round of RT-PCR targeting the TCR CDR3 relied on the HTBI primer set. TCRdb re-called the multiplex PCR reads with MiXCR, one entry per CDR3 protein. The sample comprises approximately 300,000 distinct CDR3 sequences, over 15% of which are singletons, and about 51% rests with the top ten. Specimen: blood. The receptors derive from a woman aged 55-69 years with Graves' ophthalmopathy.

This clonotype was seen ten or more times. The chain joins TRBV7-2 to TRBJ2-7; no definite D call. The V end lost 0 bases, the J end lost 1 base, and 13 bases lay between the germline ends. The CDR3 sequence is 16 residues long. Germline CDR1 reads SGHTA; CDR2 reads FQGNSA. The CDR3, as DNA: TGTGCCAGCAGCTTAGCATCGAACTCTCCATCCTACGAGCAGTACTTC. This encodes CASSLASNSPSYEQYF.

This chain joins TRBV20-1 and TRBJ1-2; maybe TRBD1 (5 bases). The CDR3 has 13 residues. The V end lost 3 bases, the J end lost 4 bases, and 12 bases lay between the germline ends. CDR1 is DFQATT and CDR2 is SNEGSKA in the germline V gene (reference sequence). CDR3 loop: CSASVAGLYGYTF. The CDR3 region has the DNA TGCAGTGCTAGTGTGGCAGGGCTCTATGGCTACACCTTC.

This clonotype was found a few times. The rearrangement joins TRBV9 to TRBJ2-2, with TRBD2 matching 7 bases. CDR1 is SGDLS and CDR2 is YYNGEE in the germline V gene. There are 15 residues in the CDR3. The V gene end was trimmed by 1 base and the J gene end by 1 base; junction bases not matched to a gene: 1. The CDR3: CASSVLAVNTGELFF. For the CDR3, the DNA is TGTGCCAGCAGCGTACTAGCGGTGAACACCGGGGAGCTGTTTTTT.

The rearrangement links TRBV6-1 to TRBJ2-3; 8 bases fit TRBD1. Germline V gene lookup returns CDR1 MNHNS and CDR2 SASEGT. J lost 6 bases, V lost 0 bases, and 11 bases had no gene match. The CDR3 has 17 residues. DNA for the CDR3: TGTGCCAGCAGTGAAGCGCGTTCAGGGGGCACAAGGGATACGCAGTATTTT. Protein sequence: CASSEARSGGTRDTQYF.

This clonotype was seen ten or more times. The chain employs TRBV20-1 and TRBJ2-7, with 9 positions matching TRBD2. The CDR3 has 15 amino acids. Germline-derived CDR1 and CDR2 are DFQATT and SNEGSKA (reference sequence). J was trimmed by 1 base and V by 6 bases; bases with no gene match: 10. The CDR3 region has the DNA TGCAGTGCGAATCCGGGACTAGCCCCTTCCTACGAGCAGTACTTC. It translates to CSANPGLAPSYEQYF.

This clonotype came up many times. The CDR3 loop is CASSWEAGEAYEQYF. The CDR3 DNA reads as TGCGCCAGCAGCTGGGAGGCAGGGGAGGCCTACGAGCAGTACTTC. The rearrangement links TRBV5-1 to TRBJ2-7, with D perhaps TRBD1 or TRBD2 (6 bases each). The V end lost 3 bases, the J end lost 2 bases, and 15 bases lay between the germline ends. This CDR3 comprises 15 residues. Germline loops: CDR1 SGHRS, CDR2 YFSETQ.

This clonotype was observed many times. CDR3 bases: TGTGCCAGCAGCTCCCTGACCGACACTGAAGCTTTCTTT. Its translation is CASSSLTDTEAFF. The rearrangement links TRBV7-3 to TRBJ1-1; D is unclear. With 4 bases removed from V and 3 bases from J, the gap between germline ends came to 9 bases. CDR1 and CDR2 from the germline V gene are SGHTA and FQGTGA. This CDR3 is built from 13 residues.

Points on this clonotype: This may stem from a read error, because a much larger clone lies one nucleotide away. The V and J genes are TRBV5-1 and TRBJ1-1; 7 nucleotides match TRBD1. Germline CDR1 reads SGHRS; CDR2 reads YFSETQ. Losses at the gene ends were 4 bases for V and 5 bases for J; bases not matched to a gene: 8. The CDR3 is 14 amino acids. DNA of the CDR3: TGCGCCAGCAGCAAAGGGACAGTAAGGACTGAAGCTTTCTTT. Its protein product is CASSKGTVRTEAFF.

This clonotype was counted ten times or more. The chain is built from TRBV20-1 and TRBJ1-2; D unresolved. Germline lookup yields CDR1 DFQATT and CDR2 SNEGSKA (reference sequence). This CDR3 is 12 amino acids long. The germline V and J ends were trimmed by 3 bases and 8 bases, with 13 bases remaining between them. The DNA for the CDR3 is TGCAGTGCTAGTCTTAATGGGGTCGGCTACACCTTC. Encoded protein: CSASLNGVGYTF.

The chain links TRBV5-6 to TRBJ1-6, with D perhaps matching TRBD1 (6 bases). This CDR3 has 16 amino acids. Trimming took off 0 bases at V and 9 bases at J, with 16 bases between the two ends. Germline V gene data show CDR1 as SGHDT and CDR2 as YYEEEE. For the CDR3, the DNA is TGTGCCAGCAGCTTGGGCTTATCCAGGGGTAGTTCACCCCTCCACTTT. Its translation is CASSLGLSRGSSPLHF.

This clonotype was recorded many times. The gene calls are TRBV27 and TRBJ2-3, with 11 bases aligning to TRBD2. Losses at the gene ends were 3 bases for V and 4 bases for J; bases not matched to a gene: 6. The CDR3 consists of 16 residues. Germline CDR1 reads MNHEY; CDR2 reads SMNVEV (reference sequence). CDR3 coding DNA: TGTGCCAGCAGTTTCGACCTAGCGGGGGGCGCAGATACGCAGTATTTT. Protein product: CASSFDLAGGADTQYF.

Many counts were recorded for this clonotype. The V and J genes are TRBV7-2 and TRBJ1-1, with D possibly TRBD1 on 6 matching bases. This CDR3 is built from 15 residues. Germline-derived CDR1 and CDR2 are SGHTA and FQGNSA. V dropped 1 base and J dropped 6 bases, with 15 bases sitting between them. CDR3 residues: CASSLGFGGAAEAFF. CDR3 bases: TGTGCCAGCAGCTTAGGGTTCGGGGGGGCGGCTGAAGCTTTCTTT.

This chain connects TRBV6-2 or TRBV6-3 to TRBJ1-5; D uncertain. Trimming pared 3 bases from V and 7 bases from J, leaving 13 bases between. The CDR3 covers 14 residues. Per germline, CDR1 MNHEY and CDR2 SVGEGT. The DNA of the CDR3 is TGTGCCAGCAGTTATGGGAGGGTTGCGCAGCCCCAGCATTTT. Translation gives CASSYGRVAQPQHF.

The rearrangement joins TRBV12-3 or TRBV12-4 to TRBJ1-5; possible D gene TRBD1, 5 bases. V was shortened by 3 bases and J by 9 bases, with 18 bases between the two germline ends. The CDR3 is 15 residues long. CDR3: CASSLFRRGVMPQHF. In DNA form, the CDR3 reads TGTGCCAGCAGTTTGTTTCGGCGAGGGGTTATGCCCCAGCATTTT.

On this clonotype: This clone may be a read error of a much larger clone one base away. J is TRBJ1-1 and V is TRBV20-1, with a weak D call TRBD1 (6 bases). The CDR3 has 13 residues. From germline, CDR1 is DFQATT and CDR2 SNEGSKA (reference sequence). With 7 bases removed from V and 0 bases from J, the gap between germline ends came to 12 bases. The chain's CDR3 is CSERGAMNTEAFF. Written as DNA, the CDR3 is TGCAGTGAACGGGGGGCCATGAACACTGAAGCTTTCTTT.

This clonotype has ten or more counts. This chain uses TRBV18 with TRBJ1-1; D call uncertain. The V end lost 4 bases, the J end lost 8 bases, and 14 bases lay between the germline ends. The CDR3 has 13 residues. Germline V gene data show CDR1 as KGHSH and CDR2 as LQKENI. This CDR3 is CASSLHRRTEAFF. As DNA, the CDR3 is TGTGCCAGCTCACTTCACCGACGTACAGAAGCTTTCTTT. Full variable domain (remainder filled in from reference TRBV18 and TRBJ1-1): NAGVMQNPRHLVRRRGQEARLRCSPMKGHSHVYWYRQLPEEGLKFMVYLQKENIIDESGMPKERFSAEFPKEGPSILRIQQVVRGDSAAYFCASSLHRRTEAFFGQGTRLTVV.

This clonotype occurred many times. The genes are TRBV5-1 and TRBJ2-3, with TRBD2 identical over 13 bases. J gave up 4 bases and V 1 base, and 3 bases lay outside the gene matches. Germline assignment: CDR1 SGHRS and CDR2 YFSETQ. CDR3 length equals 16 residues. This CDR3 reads CASSLHGLAGADTQYF. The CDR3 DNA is TGCGCCAGCAGCTTGCACGGACTAGCGGGAGCAGATACGCAGTATTTT.

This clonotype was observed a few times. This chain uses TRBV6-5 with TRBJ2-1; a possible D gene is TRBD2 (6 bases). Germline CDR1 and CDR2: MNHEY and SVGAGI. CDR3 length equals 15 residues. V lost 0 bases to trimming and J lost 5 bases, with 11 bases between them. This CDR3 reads CASSYSNGLNNEQFF. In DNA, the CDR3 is TGTGCCAGCAGTTACTCAAATGGACTAAACAATGAGCAGTTCTTC.

Here the CDR3 reads CASSAEPNTGELFF. The CDR3, as DNA: TGTGCCAGCAGCGCAGAACCCAACACCGGGGAGCTGTTTTTT. V gene TRBV7-8 combines with J gene TRBJ2-2; D not resolved. V gave up 5 bases and J gave up 2 bases, with 9 bases separating them. The CDR3 covers 14 residues. CDR1 and CDR2 from the germline V gene are SGHVS and FQNEAQ.

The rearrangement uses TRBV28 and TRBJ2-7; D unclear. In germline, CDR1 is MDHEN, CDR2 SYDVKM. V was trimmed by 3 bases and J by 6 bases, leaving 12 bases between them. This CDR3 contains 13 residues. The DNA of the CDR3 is TGTGCCAGCAGTTTCTTAAGGGTGAGCGAGCAGTACTTC. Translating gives CASSFLRVSEQYF.

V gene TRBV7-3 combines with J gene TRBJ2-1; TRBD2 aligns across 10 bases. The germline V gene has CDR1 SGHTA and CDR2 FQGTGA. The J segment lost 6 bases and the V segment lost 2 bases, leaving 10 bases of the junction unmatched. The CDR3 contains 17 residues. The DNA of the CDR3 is TGTGCCAGCAGCTTAGAGGAAAGCGGGAGGGAATTCAATGAGCAGTTCTTC. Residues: CASSLEESGREFNEQFF. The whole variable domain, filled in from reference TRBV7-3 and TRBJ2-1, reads GAGVSQTPSNKVTEKGKYVELRCDPISGHTALYWYRQSLGQGPEFLIYFQGTGAADDSGLPNDRFFAVRPEGSVSTLKIQRTERGDSAVYLCASSLEESGREFNEQFFGPGTRLTVL.

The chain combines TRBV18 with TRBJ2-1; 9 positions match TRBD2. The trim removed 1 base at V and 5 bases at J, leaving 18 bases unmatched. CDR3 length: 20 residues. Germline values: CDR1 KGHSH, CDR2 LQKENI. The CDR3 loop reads CASSPLAPGGRALFNNEQFF. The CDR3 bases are TGTGCCAGCTCACCACTCGCCCCGGGCGGGAGGGCCCTGTTTAACAATGAGCAGTTCTTC.